These T cell receptor beta chains were read from a single sample in a study of T cells in narcolepsy. The repertoire was sequenced with immunoSEQ multiplex PCR; TCRdb's copy has only in-frame clones and lacks some. Of over 25,000 clones in the sample, 79% were seen once. The sequenced sample was memory (CD45RA-) CD4+ T cells from blood. The receptors were sampled from a human donor in good health. CDR3s include the opening cysteine and the closing phenylalanine or tryptophan. D genes are given only for firm matches. Only some rows state a clone size, as once, few, many or a class for expanded clones.

TRBJ2-3 TRBD2 TRBV19 - TGTGCCAGTAGTCCGACTAGCGGCACAGATACGCAGTATTTT CASSPTSGTDTQYF
TRBJ2-5 - TRBV28 - TGTGCCAGCAGTCCCACCCCGGTGGAGACCCAGTACTTC CASSPTPVETQYF
TRBJ2-3 TRBD2 TRBV5-6 - TGTGCCAGCAGCGCCCTCCGCGCTAGCGGGAGTTCAGATACGCAGTATTTT CASSALRASGSSDTQYF
TRBJ1-3 - TRBV14 medium-sized TGTGCCAGCAGCCAAGTTATTGGAATCTCTGGAAACACCATATATTTT CASSQVIGISGNTIYF
TRBJ1-5 - TRBV28 few TGTGCCAGCAGTTGGGACCCGAGGGGTCAGCCCCAGCATTTT CASSWDPRGQPQHF
TRBJ2-7 - TRBV7-9 - TGTGCCACTAGGGTCGGAAACGAGCAGTACTTC CATRVGNEQYF
TRBJ2-7 - TRBV21-1 - TGTGCCAGCAGCAAAGGAGACTCTTCAGCAGGTGACGAGCAGTACTTC CASSKGDSSAGDEQYF
TRBJ2-3 TRBD2 TRBV11-2 - TGTGCCAGCAGCAAGATAGCGGGGGGTCGCACAGATACGCAGTATTTT CASSKIAGGRTDTQYF
TRBJ2-7 - TRBV7-2 - TGTGCCAGCAGCTCAGACAGGAGTTACGAGCAGTACTTC CASSSDRSYEQYF
TRBJ2-3 - TRBV7-3 - TGTGCCAGCAGCTTAAACCCTCTGTACTTGGGCCCCACAGATACGCAGTATTTT CASSLNPLYLGPTDTQYF
TRBJ2-7 - TRBV5-1 - TGCGCCAGCAGCTTGGCTCGCCTTGAGGGGTCCTACGAGCAGTACTTC CASSLARLEGSYEQYF
TRBJ1-5 - TRBV4-3 - TGCGCCAGCAGCCAAGAACCAGGGGGCAATCAGCCCCAGCATTTT CASSQEPGGNQPQHF
TRBJ2-7 - TRBV11-2 once TGTGCCAGCAGCTTCGACAGTACATCCTACGAGCAGTACTTC CASSFDSTSYEQYF
TRBJ1-6 TRBD1 TRBV7-9 - TGTGCCAGCAGCCCCCCGGGGACAGCGTCTAATTCACCCCTCCACTTT CASSPPGTASNSPLHF
TRBJ2-7 TRBD1 TRBV7-2 - TGTGCCAGCAGCTTAGATTCAGGGGGCTCTTACGAGCAGTACTTC CASSLDSGGSYEQYF
TRBJ1-6 - TRBV19 - TGTGCCAGCCAAGTACTAAACAGGCGGAATTCACCCCTCCACTTT CASQVLNRRNSPLHF
TRBJ1-2 TRBD1 TRBV7-9 - TGTGCCAGCAGCTTATCCGGGGGGACAGCCTATGGCTACACCTTC CASSLSGGTAYGYTF
TRBJ2-7 TRBD1 TRBV6-7 - TGTGCCAGCAGTTACGGGACAGGGGGCAACGAGCAGTACTTC CASSYGTGGNEQYF
TRBJ2-7 - TRBV28 - TGTGCCAGCAGTCCTTCAAAGGGGTCACCCTACGAGCAGTACTTC CASSPSKGSPYEQYF
TRBJ2-7 TRBD1 TRBV11-2 once TGTGCCAGCAGTTCGGACCGAACCGGGACAGGGACCGCGTTC CASSSDRTGTGTAF
TRBJ1-3 - TRBV28 few TGTGCCAGCAGTGGGGTAGGGTTCAGGGGAAACACCATATATTTT CASSGVGFRGNTIYF
TRBJ1-4 - TRBV6-5 - TGTGCCAGCAGTTTGGGGGGGCCCATTGAAAAACTGTTTTTT CASSLGGPIEKLFF
TRBJ2-1 TRBD1 TRBV7-3 - TGTGCCAGCAGCTGGGACAGATACAATGAGCAGTTCTTC CASSWDRYNEQFF
TRBJ1-1 - TRBV29-1 - TGCAGCGTTGGGGCAGGCCCTAACACTGAAGCTTTCTTT CSVGAGPNTEAFF
TRBJ2-3 TRBD2 TRBV7-8 - TGTGCCAGCAGTCCAAAACGGACTAGCGGGCGCACAGATACGCAGTATTTT CASSPKRTSGRTDTQYF
TRBJ2-2 - TRBV7-2 - TGTGCCAGCAGCTCCCCGGGCACCGGGGAGCTGTTTTTT CASSSPGTGELFF
TRBJ1-4 TRBD1 TRBV4-1 once TGCGCCAGCAGCCAAACCGGGACAGGGGTAGGAAAACCGTTTTTT CASSQTGTGVGKPFF
TRBJ2-3 TRBD2 TRBV18 - TGTGCCAGCTCACCGCGGGAGGCTCGCACAGATACGCAGTATTTT CASSPREARTDTQYF
TRBJ2-7 - TRBV19 - TGTGCCAGTAGTTCCTCCGGGACGGCAATCTACGAGCAGTACTTC CASSSSGTAIYEQYF
TRBJ2-5 TRBD1 TRBV2 - TGTGCCAGCAGTGATGGCACAGGGGTAGAGACCCAGTACTTC CASSDGTGVETQYF
TRBJ2-5 - TRBV5-1 once TGCGCCAGCAGCCCTCGGGACTCCTGGGAGACCCAGTACTTC CASSPRDSWETQYF
TRBJ2-7 - TRBV4-1 - TGCGCCAGCAGCCAAGAAGGGAAGCTCAGGGAGAGGGCAGGGGAGTTCGACGAGCAGTACTTC CASSQEGKLRERAGEFDEQYF
TRBJ1-2 - TRBV18 - TGTGCCAGCTCGGCAGACAGTTCTATGGCTAGGACTTCGGGTGACTTC CASSADSSMARTSGDF
TRBJ2-7 - TRBV19 - TGTGCCAGTAGGTCGACACGCTCCTACGAGCAGTACTTC CASRSTRSYEQYF